The subject of this entry is one TCR beta chain. Study processing details: The authors estimated nucleated cell counts from reference gene primer amplification. Repertoires were generated with immunoSEQ multiplex PCR, while TCRdb's copy carries only in-frame clones and drops some. The V and J calls and the clone size are those of that table, but D and trimming were determined from the DNA. The sample has fewer than 100,000 clones, 75% to 90% seen once. J gave up 5 bases and V 3 bases, and 7 bases lay outside the gene matches. This CDR3 is 15 amino acids long. Germline V gives CDR1 LNHDA, CDR2 SQIVND (reference sequence). These data are taken from a study of blood T cell repertoires in COVID-19. Across the whole study: Spain, Italy and the United States supplied samples that represented acute and convalescent COVID-19. The analysed material was cDNA or gDNA that came from T cells, B-cell-depleted T cells, or PBMCs.

Sequenced sample: peripheral blood. The receptor was derived from a woman in her 70s with acute or convalescent COVID-19. This rearrangement joins TRBV19 to TRBJ2-3, with TRBD1 matching 8 bases. The CDR3 here is CASSMGQGAGDTQYF. Here the CDR3 DNA reads TGTGCCAGTAGTATGGGTCAGGGGGCTGGAGATACGCAGTATTTT.